This T cell receptor (beta chain) was recorded in a study of T cells in tuberculosis. Study context: PBMC were archived before or within 7 days of starting treatment. Overall study results and limits: Cases with active tuberculosis were adults, while controls were adolescents. Active tuberculosis patients had shorter CDR3-alpha; the beta difference was nonsignificant. Smaller distances to GMM-specific TCRs suggested their expansion in active tuberculosis.

The germline gives CDR1 SGHRS, CDR2 YFSETQ. The V end lost 0 bases, the J end lost 0 bases, and 12 bases lay between the germline ends. The CDR3 contains 16 residues. About this clone: The target antigen is unknown.

Repertoires were generated with immunoSEQ multiplex PCR, while TCRdb's copy carries only in-frame clones and drops some. This sample has some 40,000 clones, with roughly 94% found just once. Time point noted: new active TB diagnosis, blood taken before or within 7 days of starting treatment. V usage is TRBV5-1 and J usage is TRBJ1-2; tentatively, D is TRBD1 (6 bases). The sample here was PBMCs, taken at tuberculosis diagnosis. The TCR was taken from an adult with tuberculosis. The CDR3 sequence is CASSLGGQNTNYGYTF. The CDR3 DNA reads as TGCGCCAGCAGCTTGGGCGGACAGAACACTAACTATGGCTACACCTTC.